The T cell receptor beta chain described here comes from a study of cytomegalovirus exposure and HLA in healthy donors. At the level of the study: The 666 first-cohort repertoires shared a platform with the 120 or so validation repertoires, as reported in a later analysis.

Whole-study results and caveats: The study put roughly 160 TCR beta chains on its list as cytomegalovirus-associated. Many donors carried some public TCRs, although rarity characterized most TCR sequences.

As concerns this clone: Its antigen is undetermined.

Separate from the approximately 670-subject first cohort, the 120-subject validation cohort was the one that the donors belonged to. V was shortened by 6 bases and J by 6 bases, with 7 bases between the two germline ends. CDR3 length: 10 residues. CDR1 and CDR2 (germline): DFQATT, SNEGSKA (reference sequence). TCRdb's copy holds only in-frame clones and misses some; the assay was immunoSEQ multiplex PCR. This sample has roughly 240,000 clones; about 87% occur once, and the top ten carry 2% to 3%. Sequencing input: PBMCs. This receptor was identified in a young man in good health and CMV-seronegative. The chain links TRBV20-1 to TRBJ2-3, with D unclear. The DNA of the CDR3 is TGCAGTGCCCCCCAGGATACGCAGTATTTT. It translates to CSAPQDTQYF.